This T cell receptor (beta chain) was observed in a study of vaccination and CD4 T cells after COVID-19. About the research overall: Four females and six males made up the convalescents, two of whom were Hispanic.

V was shortened by 6 bases and J by 1 base, with 18 bases between the two germline ends. CDR3 size: 16 residues. On this clonotype: Its specificity is unknown.

Described treatment: roughly 11-day PBMC culture with coronavirus spike peptide pools or control peptides (ViraFEST assay). The assay that was used to sequence DNA from cultured CD4+ T cells was the Oncomine TCR Beta short-read assay. In this case, cultured CD4+ T cells provided the extracted genomic DNA. A single record per CDR3 protein comes from TCRdb applying MiXCR to the PCR reads. The table has about 14,000 distinct CDR3 sequences, around a quarter seen once. The gene calls are TRBV12-3 or TRBV12-4 and TRBJ1-1, with D maybe TRBD1 (5 bases). The sequence was collected from a human donor who had recovered from COVID-19. Sequencing input: CD4+ T cells from blood, cultured in vitro. The DNA of the CDR3 is TGTGCCAGCAGACTCGATGGGGGAAGGGAGAACACTGAAGCTTTCTTT. This translates into CASRLDGGRENTEAFF.